A single sample is the source of the 29 T cell receptor beta chains below, sequenced in a study of T cell changes during pregnancy in multiple sclerosis. The assay was immunoSEQ multiplex PCR, and TCRdb's table has in-frame clones only and misses some. The data show approximately 83,000 clones, 94% seen once. Sequencing was performed on peripheral blood, taken in the third trimester of pregnancy. The receptors stem from a female donor with multiple sclerosis, enrolled in a pregnancy study.

This chain links TRBV28 with TRBJ1-2; D is unclear. The germline CDR1 and CDR2 sequences are MDHEN and SYDVKM. This CDR3 spans 14 amino acids. The germline V and J ends were trimmed by 5 bases and 1 base, with 11 bases remaining between them. The CDR3 nucleotides read TGTGCCAGCAGTGCGACCGGGGTTAACTATGGCTACACCTTC. Translation gives CASSATGVNYGYTF.

The chain recombines TRBV30 with TRBJ1-5, with TRBD1 matching 7 bases. Trimming at V came to 1 base and at J to 0 bases, leaving 3 bases not matched to a gene. CDR1 is GTSNPN and CDR2 is SVGIG in the germline V gene (reference sequence). There are 15 residues in the CDR3. CDR3 protein: CAWSGDSLSNQPQHF. Here the CDR3 DNA reads TGTGCCTGGAGTGGGGACAGCCTTAGCAATCAGCCCCAGCATTTT.

This sequence joins TRBV7-6 and TRBJ2-3, with 7 positions matching TRBD2. Germline CDR1 and CDR2: SGHVS and FNYEAQ. Trimming at V came to 1 base and at J to 8 bases, leaving 18 bases not matched to a gene. The CDR3 is made up of 18 amino acids. CDR3 coding DNA: TGTGCCAGCAGCTTAGGAGTAGCGGGCGCCATCGGGGGTGGTACGCAGTATTTT. Protein sequence: CASSLGVAGAIGGGTQYF.

The chain carries TRBV6-5 and TRBJ2-1, with D possibly TRBD1 on 6 matching bases. Germline V gives CDR1 MNHEY, CDR2 SVGAGI. CDR3 length: 15 amino acids. Trimming shortened V by 5 bases and J by 5 bases, and 16 bases separated the two germline ends. DNA for the CDR3: TGTGCCAGCAGTATTGATAGGACAGCTGACAATGAGCAGTTCTTC. Its protein product is CASSIDRTADNEQFF.

V is TRBV29-1 and J is TRBJ2-4; D might be TRBD2 (7 bases). Germline V gene data show CDR1 as SQVTM and CDR2 as ANQGSEA. The V gene lost 0 bases and the J gene lost 5 bases, with 11 bases spanning the gap. This CDR3 spans 14 amino acids. DNA for the CDR3: TGCAGCGTTGAAGATCGCGGGGGCGAAAACATTCAGTACTTC. Encoded protein: CSVEDRGGENIQYF.

The gene calls are TRBV5-6 and TRBJ2-7, with D possibly matching TRBD2 (5 bases). V lost 0 bases and J 3 bases, leaving 13 bases between the germline ends. The germline V gene has CDR1 SGHDT and CDR2 YYEEEE. The CDR3 is 15 amino acids. The DNA of the CDR3 is TGTGCCAGCAGCTTGGCGCCTAGTGGACTCTACGAGCAGTACTTC. This sequence encodes CASSLAPSGLYEQYF.

The chain joins TRBV25-1 to TRBJ2-1; possible D gene TRBD1, 7 bases. Germline CDR1 MGHDK, CDR2 SYGVNS. There are 17 residues in the CDR3. V lost 2 bases and J lost 3, with 17 bases in between. The CDR3 region has the DNA TGTGCCAGCAGTGAAGAAGGAGGGGGCTTCTTCTACAATGAGCAGTTCTTC. This sequence encodes CASSEEGGGFFYNEQFF.

The chain uses TRBV19 and TRBJ2-7, with 10 bases identical to TRBD1. The CDR3 loop spans 15 amino acids. V shed 4 bases, J shed 7 bases, and the junction held 10 bases outside the gene matches. Germline CDR1 is LNHDA and CDR2 is SQIVND (reference sequence). DNA for the CDR3: TGTGCCAGTAGTAGATCCGGGACAGGGGTGGAAGAGCAGTACTTC. Protein: CASSRSGTGVEEQYF.

This clone was observed once. This chain links TRBV27 with TRBJ2-5; D might be TRBD1 (6 bases). V was trimmed by 2 bases and J by 5 bases, leaving 15 bases between them. This CDR3 comprises 15 residues. Germline CDR1 reads MNHEY; CDR2 reads SMNVEV (reference sequence). DNA of the CDR3: TGTGCCAGCAGTTTAAGGGCCATTGGGGGCGAGACCCAGTACTTC. This translates into CASSLRAIGGETQYF.

This clone was picked up a small number of times. The V call is TRBV11-3, the J call TRBJ2-2, with no clear D. Germline CDR1 is SGHNT and CDR2 is YENEEA. Deletions cut 5 bases from V and 0 bases from J, with 7 bases between. This CDR3 spans 14 amino acids. The CDR3 nucleotides are TGTGCCAGCAGCCCCATCACGAACACCGGGGAGCTGTTTTTT. This encodes CASSPITNTGELFF.

The V and J genes are TRBV25-1 and TRBJ2-2; TRBD1 is a possible D gene (6 bases). The V and J ends lost 2 bases and 4 bases respectively, with 14 bases between them. CDR1 is MGHDK and CDR2 is SYGVNS in the germline V gene. CDR3 length: 16 amino acids. The CDR3 region is CASSESTGLGTGELFF. The CDR3 DNA sequence: TGTGCCAGCAGTGAAAGTACAGGGCTGGGCACCGGGGAGCTGTTTTTT.

This rearrangement joins TRBV10-2 to TRBJ2-7; maybe TRBD2 (8 bases). The CDR3 has 14 residues. V was shortened by 8 bases and J by 5 bases, with 19 bases between the two germline ends. The germline gives CDR1 WSHSY, CDR2 SAAADI. CDR3 nucleotides: TGCGCCAGCGGAGGGGGCGGGAGGCCCGACGAGCAGTACTTC. Residues: CASGGGGRPDEQYF.

The J gene is TRBJ1-1, the V gene TRBV19; D is perhaps TRBD1 (6 bases). The CDR3 has 14 amino acids. V lost 4 bases and J lost 1, with 10 bases in between. From germline, CDR1 is LNHDA and CDR2 SQIVND (reference sequence). The CDR3 loop reads CASSTLGGNTEAFF. The CDR3 DNA follows: TGTGCCAGTAGTACCCTAGGGGGGAACACTGAAGCTTTCTTT.

This clone came up once. The chain is built from TRBV9 and TRBJ1-5, with 7 bases lining up with TRBD1. The V and J ends lost 4 bases and 4 bases, in that order; junction bases with no gene match: 8. Germline lookup yields CDR1 SGDLS and CDR2 YYNGEE. The CDR3 is 15 residues long. The CDR3 is CASSLGTADNQPQHF. The CDR3 DNA sequence: TGTGCCAGCAGCTTAGGGACAGCCGATAATCAGCCCCAGCATTTT.

The V call is TRBV25-1, the J call TRBJ1-5, with TRBD1 identical over 7 bases. With 4 bases clipped from V and 11 bases from J, the junction kept 8 bases outside the gene matches. This CDR3 is 13 amino acids long. The V gene's germline CDR1 is MGHDK and CDR2 SYGVNS. CDR3 DNA sequence: TGTGCCAGCAGTGGGAGGGCAGGGGGGTCCCAGCATTTT. This encodes CASSGRAGGSQHF. The whole variable domain, remainder taken from reference TRBV25-1 and TRBJ1-5, is EADIYQTPRYLVIGTGKKITLECSQTMGHDKMYWYQQDPGMELHLIHYSYGVNSTEKGDLSSESTVSRIRTEHFPLTLESARPSHTSQYLCASSGRAGGSQHFGDGTRLSIL.

The chain carries TRBV27 and TRBJ2-6; TRBD1 matches 8 bases. Germline trimming cut 5 bases from V and 3 bases from J; bases unmatched to any gene: 6. Per the germline V gene, CDR1 is MNHEY and CDR2 is SMNVEV (reference sequence). CDR3 length: 16 residues. This chain's CDR3 is CASSARQGFGANVLTF. The CDR3 DNA follows: TGTGCCAGCAGTGCACGACAGGGGTTTGGGGCCAACGTCCTGACTTTC.

The J gene is TRBJ1-1, the V gene TRBV5-1, with D perhaps TRBD1 (5 bases). V was clipped by 2 bases and J by 1 base, with 9 bases between them. Germline CDR1 and CDR2: SGHRS and YFSETQ. The CDR3 has 14 residues. The CDR3: CASSFQGRNTEAFF. The CDR3, as DNA: TGCGCCAGCAGCTTCCAGGGCCGGAACACTGAAGCTTTCTTT.

In nucleotides, the CDR3 is TGTGCCACTTGCCAGGACTACGAGCAGTACTTC. It encodes CATCQDYEQYF. This chain connects TRBV10-3 to TRBJ2-7; D remains unclear. This CDR3 region has 11 residues. CDR1 ENHRY and CDR2 SYGVKD come from the germline V gene. Trimming cost V 10 bases and J 3 bases, with 10 bases left between them.

This clone has just one count. The chain is built from TRBV28 and TRBJ1-1; a possible D gene is TRBD1 (5 bases). This CDR3 has 14 amino acids. Germline-derived CDR1 and CDR2 are MDHEN and SYDVKM. V lost 6 bases, J lost 2 bases, and 13 bases lay in between. CDR3 sequence (DNA): TGTGCCAGCAGACCACCGACAGACAACACTGAAGCTTTCTTT. It yields the protein CASRPPTDNTEAFF.

V usage is TRBV11-2 and J usage is TRBJ2-7; D is possibly TRBD2 (5 bases). Germline CDR1 reads SGHAT; CDR2 reads FQNNGV. With 6 bases removed from V and 5 bases from J, the gap between germline ends came to 26 bases. The CDR3 runs 17 residues. The CDR3 here is CASSPFISGPGLNEQYF. For the CDR3, the DNA is TGTGCCAGCAGTCCCTTTATTAGTGGTCCAGGACTCAACGAGCAGTACTTC. Full variable domain (outside the CDR3, taken from reference TRBV11-2 and TRBJ2-7): EAGVAQSPRYKIIEKRQSVAFWCNPISGHATLYWYQQILGQGPKLLIQFQNNGVVDDSQLPKDRFSAERLKGVDSTLKIQPAKLEDSAVYLCASSPFISGPGLNEQYFGPGTRLTVT.

The genes are TRBV7-8 and TRBJ2-7, with 11 nucleotides matching TRBD2. The V and J ends lost 5 bases and 4 bases, in that order; junction bases with no gene match: 10. The CDR3 extends over 16 amino acids. Germline CDR1 and CDR2: SGHVS and FQNEAQ. As DNA, the CDR3 is TGTGCCAGCAGCCCATTAGCGGGAGGGCCCTGGTACGAGCAGTACTTC. This codes for CASSPLAGGPWYEQYF.

The sample holds one count of this clone. The chain uses TRBV6-6 and TRBJ2-7; D is possibly TRBD2 (6 bases). Germline CDR1 MNHNY, CDR2 SVGAGI (reference sequence). Trimming removed 0 bases at V and 1 base at J, with 13 bases between. The CDR3 loop spans 16 amino acids. DNA for the CDR3: TGTGCCAGCAGTTACTCGGTTAGCGGTTTATCCTACGAGCAGTACTTC. It specifies CASSYSVSGLSYEQYF.

This sequence joins TRBV7-8 and TRBJ1-1, with 8 bases identical to TRBD1. The V segment lost 2 bases and the J segment 0 bases; nucleotides outside the gene matches: 14. CDR3 length equals 19 residues. Germline-derived CDR1 and CDR2 are SGHVS and FQNEAQ. CDR3 coding DNA: TGTGCCAGCAGCTTAAAACGAGTAGGCAGGGGGCGCATGAACACTGAAGCTTTCTTT. It codes for CASSLKRVGRGRMNTEAFF.

The chain couples TRBV5-6 to TRBJ1-5, with 10 bases matching TRBD1. V dropped 1 base and J dropped 8; count of bases not matched to a gene: 9. Germline V gene lookup returns CDR1 SGHDT and CDR2 YYEEEE. The CDR3 spans 16 residues. CDR3 in amino acids: CASSLRGQGTGKPQHF. The CDR3 DNA reads TGTGCCAGCAGCTTGCGGGGACAGGGGACCGGGAAGCCCCAGCATTTT.

The chain links TRBV27 to TRBJ2-2; maybe TRBD2 (7 bases). The germline gives CDR1 MNHEY, CDR2 SMNVEV (reference sequence). Deletions cut 0 bases from V and 8 bases from J, with 16 bases between. The CDR3 spans 16 residues. The CDR3 loop reads CASSLSPGGAGGELFF. The CDR3 DNA reads TGTGCCAGCAGTTTATCCCCGGGGGGCGCAGGAGGGGAGCTGTTTTTT.

The chain employs TRBV7-2 and TRBJ1-2; possibly TRBD1 for D (6 bases). The V gene's germline CDR1 is SGHTA and CDR2 FQGNSA. V shed 0 bases and J shed 6 bases, with 11 bases lying between them. The CDR3 extends over 14 amino acids. The CDR3 reads CASSLAYRANGYTF. The CDR3 DNA reads TGTGCCAGCAGCTTAGCGTACAGGGCCAATGGCTACACCTTC.

The chain is built from TRBV2 and TRBJ2-7; 8 bases fit TRBD2. The CDR3 consists of 13 residues. CDR1 and CDR2 from the germline V gene are SNHLY and FYNNEI. V shed 4 bases and J 7 bases; nucleotides not matched to a gene: 6. CDR3 nucleotide sequence: TGTGCCAGCAGTGTGATGGCGGGGGGTGAGCAGTACTTC. Amino acids: CASSVMAGGEQYF.

V and J are TRBV19 and TRBJ2-3, with D possibly TRBD2 on 6 matching bases. CDR3 size: 15 residues. Per germline, CDR1 LNHDA and CDR2 SQIVND (reference sequence). The V end was cut by 2 bases, the J end by 4 bases, with 13 bases between. CDR3 protein: CASSITSAGSDTQYF. The CDR3 nucleotides read TGTGCCAGTAGTATAACCTCGGCGGGATCAGATACGCAGTATTTT.

The rearrangement links TRBV27 to TRBJ2-5; 10 bases agree with TRBD2. The CDR3 spans 15 residues. Trimming took 2 bases from V and 1 from J; bases not matched to a gene: 1. Germline CDR1 MNHEY, CDR2 SMNVEV (reference sequence). In DNA form, the CDR3 reads TGTGCCAGCAGTTTACTAGCGGGAGTCCAAGAGACCCAGTACTTC. This translates into CASSLLAGVQETQYF.